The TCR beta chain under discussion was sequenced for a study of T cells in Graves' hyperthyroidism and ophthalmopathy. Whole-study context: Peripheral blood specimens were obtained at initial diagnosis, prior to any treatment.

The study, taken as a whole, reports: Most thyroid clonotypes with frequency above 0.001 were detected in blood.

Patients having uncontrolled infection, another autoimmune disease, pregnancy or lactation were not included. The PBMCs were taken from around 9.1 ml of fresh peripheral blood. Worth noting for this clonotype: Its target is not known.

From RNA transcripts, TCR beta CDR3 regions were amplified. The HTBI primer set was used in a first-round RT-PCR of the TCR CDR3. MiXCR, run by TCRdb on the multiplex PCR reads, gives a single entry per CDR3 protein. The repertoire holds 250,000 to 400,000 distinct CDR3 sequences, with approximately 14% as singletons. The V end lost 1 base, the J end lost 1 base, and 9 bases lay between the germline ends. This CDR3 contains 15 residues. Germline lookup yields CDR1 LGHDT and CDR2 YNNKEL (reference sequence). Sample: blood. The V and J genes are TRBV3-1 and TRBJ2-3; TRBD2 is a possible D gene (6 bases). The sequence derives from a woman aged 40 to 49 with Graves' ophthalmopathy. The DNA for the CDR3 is TGTGCCAGCAGCCAAGGGGACTTGGGCACAGATACGCAGTATTTT. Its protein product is CASSQGDLGTDTQYF.